This passage covers 24 T cell receptor beta chains from one sample sequenced in a study of blood T cell repertoires in COVID-19. TCRdb keeps only in-frame clones here, not all; method: immunoSEQ multiplex PCR. The sample has 90,000 to 140,000 clones; approximately 81% are singletons. The sample was peripheral blood. Receptors originate from an elderly man with acute or convalescent COVID-19.

This chain links TRBV7-9 with TRBJ2-1; no clear D. This CDR3 is built from 13 residues. Between the trimmed V and J ends, which lost 1 base and 14 bases, there was a span of 15 bases. Germline-derived CDR1 and CDR2 are SEHNR and FQNEAQ (reference sequence). As DNA, the CDR3 is TGTGCCAGCAGCTTAGTCGAGGCAGTTTTAGAGTTCTTC. It encodes CASSLVEAVLEFF.

Only a few counts were recorded for this clone. The chain links TRBV28 to TRBJ1-5, with D possibly being TRBD1 (5 bases). Germline CDR1 and CDR2: MDHEN and SYDVKM. Trimming stripped 4 bases from V and 0 bases from J, with 13 bases between. The CDR3 length is 16 residues. DNA of the CDR3: TGTGCCAGCAGTTCCTGGACAAGCTATAGCAATCAGCCCCAGCATTTT. It encodes CASSSWTSYSNQPQHF.

The V gene is TRBV5-4, the J gene TRBJ2-1; 9 bases line up with TRBD2. J was trimmed by 7 bases and V by 3 bases; bases with no gene match: 11. This CDR3 region has 16 residues. CDR1 and CDR2 from the germline V gene are SGHNT and YYREEE (reference sequence). CDR3 sequence reads: CASSSKTSGHLNEQFF. The CDR3 DNA is TGTGCCAGCAGCTCGAAGACTAGCGGACACCTTAATGAGCAGTTCTTC.

The rearrangement uses TRBV5-1 and TRBJ2-3; possible D gene TRBD1, 6 bases. The V gene's germline CDR1 is SGHRS and CDR2 YFSETQ. The CDR3 totals 13 residues. V lost 4 bases, J lost 1 base, and 7 bases lay in between. CDR3 DNA: TGCGCCAGCAGCAGACAGGGCACAGATACGCAGTATTTT. It is translated as CASSRQGTDTQYF.

This clone occurred once. The genes are TRBV5-1 and TRBJ2-7; weak D call: TRBD1 (5 bases). The V end lost 3 bases, the J end lost 3 bases, and 13 bases lay between the germline ends. Germline CDR1 and CDR2: SGHRS and YFSETQ. The CDR3 consists of 14 residues. DNA of the CDR3: TGCGCCAGCAGCTCCCAGGGATTGAACTACGAGCAGTACTTC. Protein product: CASSSQGLNYEQYF. Together with reference TRBV5-1 and TRBJ2-7, the CDR3 gives the full variable domain: KAGVTQTPRYLIKTRGQQVTLSCSPISGHRSVSWYQQTPGQGLQFLFEYFSETQRNKGNFPGRFSGRQFSNSRSEMNVSTLELGDSALYLCASSSQGLNYEQYFGPGTRLTVT.

This clone appeared a single time. The V and J genes are TRBV9 and TRBJ2-7; maybe TRBD2 (5 bases). Trimming shortened V by 3 bases and J by 3 bases, and 10 bases separated the two germline ends. Germline loops: CDR1 SGDLS, CDR2 YYNGEE. The CDR3 is 13 amino acids. The CDR3 sequence is CASSDGKNYEQYF. As DNA, the CDR3 is TGTGCCAGCAGCGACGGGAAGAACTACGAGCAGTACTTC.

The rearrangement joins TRBV18 to TRBJ1-2; 7 bases are shared with TRBD1. The CDR3 is made up of 13 amino acids. The J segment lost 5 bases and the V segment lost 3 bases, leaving 3 bases of the junction unmatched. CDR1 and CDR2 from the germline V gene are KGHSH and LQKENI. The CDR3, as DNA: TGTGCCAGCTCACCGGACAGGAAATATGGCTACACCTTC. It encodes CASSPDRKYGYTF.

The table lists this clone with a few counts. The chain employs TRBV19 and TRBJ1-3, with TRBD1 identical over 7 bases. V dropped 6 bases and J dropped 2; count of bases not matched to a gene: 4. The CDR3 covers 14 residues. Germline CDR1 LNHDA, CDR2 SQIVND (reference sequence). The CDR3 here is CASRSTGTGNTIYF. CDR3 bases: TGTGCCAGTAGGTCGACAGGGACTGGAAACACCATATATTTT.

The chain joins TRBV29-1 to TRBJ1-1; D remains unclear. Trimming took 3 bases from V and 8 from J, leaving 10 bases between them. The CDR3 contains 11 residues. Germline V gene lookup returns CDR1 SQVTM and CDR2 ANQGSEA. CDR3 amino acids: CSVEGFREAFF. DNA for the CDR3: TGCAGCGTTGAGGGTTTCAGGGAAGCTTTCTTT.

In the case of this clone: The junction departs from germline at one end; a sequencing error may be responsible. The CDR3 DNA is TGTGCTAGCAGCCCACTAGCGGAGGTTTCCTACGAGCAGTACTTC. Translated, it gives CASSPLAEVSYEQYF. The chain links TRBV7-7 to TRBJ2-7; TRBD2 matches at 8 bases. In germline, CDR1 is SSHAT, CDR2 FNYEAQ (reference sequence). This CDR3 comprises 15 residues.

The chain joins TRBV27 to TRBJ2-7; TRBD1 agrees at 8 bases. This CDR3 has 16 residues. The V and J ends lost 2 bases and 5 bases, in that order; junction bases with no gene match: 11. Germline lookup yields CDR1 MNHEY and CDR2 SMNVEV (reference sequence). The CDR3, as DNA: TGTGCCAGCAGTTTACAGTTACCCGACAGGGGCGACGAGCAGTACTTC. This codes for CASSLQLPDRGDEQYF.

The V call is TRBV28, the J call TRBJ1-2; the D gene is possibly TRBD1 (6 bases). This CDR3 has 17 residues. CDR1 is MDHEN, CDR2 SYDVKM, per germline. V gave up 7 bases and J gave up 1 base, with 22 bases separating them. The CDR3: CASMGGGTDLVNYGYTF. The CDR3 DNA is TGTGCCAGCATGGGGGGGGGCACAGATTTAGTTAACTATGGCTACACCTTC.

The V call is TRBV3-1 (or the pseudogene TRBV3-2), the J call TRBJ2-5; the D gene is possibly TRBD1 (6 bases). The CDR3 sequence is 16 residues long. V was cut by 4 bases and J by 4 bases, with 19 bases left in between. Per germline, CDR1 LGHDT and CDR2 YNNKEL (reference sequence). CDR3 protein: CASSPRGVDSGETQYF. In DNA form, the CDR3 reads TGTGCCAGCAGCCCCCGTGGGGTGGACAGTGGAGAGACCCAGTACTTC.

The rearrangement joins TRBV5-1 to TRBJ2-3; 12 positions agree with TRBD1. Germline V gene sequence: CDR1 SGHRS, CDR2 YFSETQ. V dropped 3 bases and J dropped 9; count of bases not matched to a gene: 5. This CDR3 has 14 residues. Written as DNA, the CDR3 is TGCGCCAGCAGCTCCGGGACAGGGGGCAGGACGCAGTATTTT. Its translation: CASSSGTGGRTQYF. Combining the CDR3 with reference TRBV5-1 and TRBJ2-3 gives the whole variable domain KAGVTQTPRYLIKTRGQQVTLSCSPISGHRSVSWYQQTPGQGLQFLFEYFSETQRNKGNFPGRFSGRQFSNSRSEMNVSTLELGDSALYLCASSSGTGGRTQYFGPGTRLTVL.

This clone showed up just a few times. The chain couples TRBV5-5 to TRBJ1-1; perhaps TRBD1 as D (6 bases). Trimming cost V 4 bases and J 6 bases, with 16 bases left between them. The CDR3 sequence is 14 residues long. Germline V gene sequence: CDR1 SGHKS, CDR2 YYEKEE (reference sequence). CDR3 coding DNA: TGTGCCAGCAGCCCTACCACAGGGCACGCTGAAGCTTTCTTT. Translation: CASSPTTGHAEAFF.

The genes are TRBV28 and TRBJ1-6; D unresolved. Looked up from germline, CDR1 is MDHEN and CDR2 is SYDVKM. The CDR3 length is 17 residues. V lost 5 bases to trimming and J lost 0 bases, with 14 bases between them. The CDR3 nucleotides read TGTGCCAGCAGTACGTTGACAAGTGGCTCCTATAATTCACCCCTCCACTTT. Its translation is CASSTLTSGSYNSPLHF.

This chain links TRBV7-9 with TRBJ2-7, with TRBD1 matching over 10 bases. V trimming: 10 bases; J trimming: 6 bases; junction bases outside the gene matches: 21. This CDR3 is 17 amino acids long. The germline V gene has CDR1 SEHNR and CDR2 FQNEAQ (reference sequence). CDR3 nucleotides: TGTGCCATCAATCCCGCACCGGGACAGGGGAAACCAGGCGAGCAGTACTTC. It specifies CAINPAPGQGKPGEQYF.

The rearrangement uses TRBV18 and TRBJ1-4; D not resolved. The CDR3 is made up of 13 amino acids. Germline V gives CDR1 KGHSH, CDR2 LQKENI. Trimming took 6 bases from V and 2 from J, leaving 7 bases between them. The CDR3 nucleotides are TGTGCCAGCTCCGGGAACACTAATGAAAAACTGTTTTTT. Amino acids: CASSGNTNEKLFF.

The rearrangement links TRBV12-3 or TRBV12-4 to TRBJ1-1; 7 bases are a match to TRBD1. With V trimmed by 6 bases and J by 4 bases, 5 bases remained unmatched. The CDR3 spans 13 residues. The CDR3 DNA follows: TGTGCCAGCAGCCAGGACAGGATCACTGAAGCTTTCTTT. Its translation: CASSQDRITEAFF.

A few counts support this clone. V usage is TRBV6-5 and J usage is TRBJ1-5, with TRBD1 matching 12 bases. V was clipped by 6 bases and J by 4 bases; unmatched bases: 1. The CDR3 has 14 amino acids. Germline V CDR1 and CDR2: MNHEY, SVGAGI. The CDR3 is CASRGQGANQPQHF. The CDR3 DNA reads as TGTGCCAGCAGGGGACAGGGGGCGAATCAGCCCCAGCATTTT.

V usage is TRBV9 and J usage is TRBJ2-2; 9 nucleotides match TRBD1. Germline V gene lookup returns CDR1 SGDLS and CDR2 YYNGEE. The CDR3 length is 13 residues. Trimming took 6 bases from V and 6 from J; bases not matched to a gene: 3. Here the CDR3 reads CASNRGRPGELFF. The CDR3 DNA is TGTGCCAGCAACAGGGGGCGCCCCGGGGAGCTGTTTTTT.

The V call is TRBV12-3 or TRBV12-4, the J call TRBJ2-5; D is uncertain. The CDR3 covers 12 residues. The germline V and J ends were trimmed by 1 base and 5 bases, with 5 bases remaining between them. In nucleotides, the CDR3 is TGTGCCAGCAGTTTAGTAGAGGAGACCCAGTACTTC. Its protein product is CASSLVEETQYF.

The V and J genes are TRBV5-1 and TRBJ2-5; tentative D call: TRBD2 (5 bases). This CDR3 spans 15 amino acids. With 3 bases removed from V and 3 bases from J, the gap between germline ends came to 15 bases. Looked up from germline, CDR1 is SGHRS and CDR2 is YFSETQ. The CDR3 region has the DNA TGCGCCAGCAGCTCACAAGCGGCAGTAGAAGAGACCCAGTACTTC. Translating gives CASSSQAAVEETQYF.

The chain combines TRBV7-9 with TRBJ2-5, with 13 nucleotides matching TRBD2. CDR3 length: 15 amino acids. In germline, CDR1 is SEHNR, CDR2 FQNEAQ (reference sequence). Trimming at V came to 5 bases and at J to 2 bases, leaving 2 bases not matched to a gene. The CDR3 coding sequence is TGTGCCAGCAGCCTGGGACTAGCGGGACAAGAGACCCAGTACTTC. Translating it yields CASSLGLAGQETQYF.